One and the same sample provided the 15 T cell receptor beta chains below, sequenced in a study of T cell changes during pregnancy in multiple sclerosis. Sequenced by immunoSEQ multiplex PCR; TCRdb stores in-frame clones only, minus some. Of 60,000 to 75,000 clones listed, 90% to 95% are singletons. Sequenced here: peripheral blood, sampled before pregnancy. These receptors were collected from a female donor with multiple sclerosis, enrolled in a pregnancy study.

The chain employs TRBV10-3 and TRBJ2-7; 7 bases are shared with TRBD2. Germline values: CDR1 ENHRY, CDR2 SYGVKD. V was pared by 4 bases and J by 0 bases, with 6 bases of the junction left unmatched. CDR3 size: 15 residues. As DNA, the CDR3 is TGTGCCATCAGTGTTCCCCCGGGGGGCTCCTACGAGCAGTACTTC. This codes for CAISVPPGGSYEQYF.

The chain employs TRBV6-5 and TRBJ1-5; 7 bases are a match to TRBD1. The CDR3 is made up of 15 amino acids. Germline-derived CDR1 and CDR2 are MNHEY and SVGAGI. The J segment lost 4 bases and the V segment lost 0 bases, leaving 3 bases of the junction unmatched. CDR3 coding DNA: TGTGCCAGCAGTTACTCCAACAGGGGAAATCAGCCCCAGCATTTT. This encodes CASSYSNRGNQPQHF.

The chain recombines TRBV4-3 with TRBJ1-2; D is unresolved. The V gene lost 3 bases and the J gene lost 5 bases, with 13 bases spanning the gap. The CDR3 runs 14 residues. Germline loops: CDR1 LGHNA, CDR2 YSLEER. CDR3 sequence reads: CASSHPGIAYGYTF. The CDR3 DNA is TGCGCCAGCAGCCACCCTGGCATAGCTTATGGCTACACCTTC.

The chain is built from TRBV5-6 and TRBJ2-7; no clear D gene. Trimming removed 4 bases at V and 7 bases at J, with 12 bases between. Germline-derived CDR1 and CDR2 are SGHDT and YYEEEE. The CDR3 sequence is 12 residues long. The CDR3 spells CASSLGRGEQYF. DNA for the CDR3: TGTGCCAGCAGCCTGGGCCGAGGAGAGCAGTACTTC. Looking up the rest from reference TRBV5-6 and TRBJ2-7 gives the full variable domain: DAGVTQSPTHLIKTRGQQVTLRCSPKSGHDTVSWYQQALGQGPQFIFQYYEEEERQRGNFPDRFSGHQFPNYSSELNVNALLLGDSALYLCASSLGRGEQYFGPGTRLTVT.

V gene TRBV10-3 combines with J gene TRBJ1-6; D may be TRBD1 (5 bases). The CDR3 contains 15 residues. Germline assignment: CDR1 ENHRY and CDR2 SYGVKD. Between the trimmed V and J ends, which lost 6 bases and 2 bases, there was a span of 11 bases. The CDR3 protein is CAIRYPDTYNSPLHF. CDR3 DNA sequence: TGTGCCATCAGATACCCGGACACCTATAATTCACCCCTCCACTTT.

This sequence joins TRBV27 and TRBJ1-4, with a tentative D call TRBD1 (6 bases). CDR1 MNHEY and CDR2 SMNVEV come from the germline V gene (reference sequence). This CDR3 contains 15 residues. Trimming left V 8 bases short and J 4 bases short, with 17 bases between. The CDR3 is CASRKPDSLNEKLFF. The DNA of the CDR3 is TGTGCCAGCCGTAAACCGGACAGTCTTAATGAAAAACTGTTTTTT.

The genes are TRBV29-1 and TRBJ1-1; TRBD1 matches 8 bases. V was pared by 5 bases and J by 8 bases, with 7 bases of the junction left unmatched. Germline values: CDR1 SQVTM, CDR2 ANQGSEA. The CDR3 loop spans 12 amino acids. The CDR3 protein is CSVWGDRQEAFF. The CDR3 DNA is TGCAGCGTTTGGGGGGACAGGCAAGAAGCTTTCTTT.

The CDR3 reads CASSQTGGIVTEAFF. Written as DNA, the CDR3 is TGTGCCAGTAGCCAGACAGGGGGCATTGTCACTGAAGCTTTCTTT. The rearrangement uses TRBV19 and TRBJ1-1; 10 bases are a match to TRBD1. The germline gives CDR1 LNHDA, CDR2 SQIVND (reference sequence). The trim removed 6 bases at V and 4 bases at J, leaving 8 bases unmatched. The CDR3 spans 15 residues.

V and J are TRBV9 and TRBJ1-1; D unclear. This CDR3 is 14 amino acids long. Germline V CDR1 and CDR2: SGDLS, YYNGEE. The V end was cut by 0 bases, the J end by 0 bases, with 6 bases between. The CDR3 DNA is TGTGCCAGCAGCGTAGAACAAATGAACACTGAAGCTTTCTTT. Its protein is CASSVEQMNTEAFF.

V usage is TRBV27 and J usage is TRBJ2-3, with D uncertain. The ends were cut back, 7 bases at V and 5 bases at J, with 16 bases in the middle. Germline lookup yields CDR1 MNHEY and CDR2 SMNVEV (reference sequence). This CDR3 has 14 amino acids. CDR3 nucleotide sequence: TGTGCCAGCACCTCCCTCCAAGCCGGAGATACGCAGTATTTT. It is translated as CASTSLQAGDTQYF.

V is TRBV5-5 and J is TRBJ1-2; D might be TRBD1 (5 bases). The CDR3 consists of 15 residues. The V gene lost 4 bases and the J gene lost 0 bases, with 13 bases spanning the gap. Germline CDR1 SGHKS, CDR2 YYEKEE (reference sequence). This CDR3 reads CASSPQTRANYGYTF. DNA for the CDR3: TGTGCCAGCAGCCCTCAAACCAGGGCTAACTATGGCTACACCTTC.

The gene calls are TRBV7-9 and TRBJ1-4; 9 positions match TRBD1. This CDR3 is 15 amino acids long. With V trimmed by 1 base and J by 9 bases, 6 bases remained unmatched. Germline V gives CDR1 SEHNR, CDR2 FQNEAQ (reference sequence). CDR3 residues: CASSLGGQGGQKLFF. In DNA, the CDR3 is TGTGCCAGCAGCTTAGGGGGACAGGGAGGACAAAAACTGTTTTTT.

V and J are TRBV11-3 and TRBJ2-6; D uncertain. The V end lost 5 bases, the J end lost 3 bases, and 5 bases lay between the germline ends. CDR3 length equals 13 residues. Germline loops: CDR1 SGHNT, CDR2 YENEEA. The CDR3 protein is CASSPSGANVLTF. The CDR3 DNA is TGTGCCAGCAGCCCTAGTGGGGCCAACGTCCTGACTTTC.

The gene calls are TRBV5-4 and TRBJ2-4, with D perhaps TRBD2 (7 bases). Germline CDR1 SGHNT, CDR2 YYREEE (reference sequence). The V gene lost 2 bases and the J gene lost 6 bases, with 15 bases spanning the gap. The CDR3 has 15 amino acids. CDR3 sequence reads: CASSLSGGGANIQYF. The CDR3 bases are TGTGCCAGCAGCTTATCAGGAGGGGGGGCAAACATTCAGTACTTC.

V is TRBV10-1 and J is TRBJ2-1; TRBD1 aligns across 9 bases. This CDR3 comprises 19 residues. J was trimmed by 4 bases and V by 8 bases; bases with no gene match: 21. Germline CDR1 and CDR2: WNHNN and SYGVQD (reference sequence). This CDR3 is CASADRDRVYLSKYNEQFF. CDR3 DNA sequence: TGCGCCAGCGCCGACCGGGACAGGGTCTATTTGAGTAAATACAATGAGCAGTTCTTC.